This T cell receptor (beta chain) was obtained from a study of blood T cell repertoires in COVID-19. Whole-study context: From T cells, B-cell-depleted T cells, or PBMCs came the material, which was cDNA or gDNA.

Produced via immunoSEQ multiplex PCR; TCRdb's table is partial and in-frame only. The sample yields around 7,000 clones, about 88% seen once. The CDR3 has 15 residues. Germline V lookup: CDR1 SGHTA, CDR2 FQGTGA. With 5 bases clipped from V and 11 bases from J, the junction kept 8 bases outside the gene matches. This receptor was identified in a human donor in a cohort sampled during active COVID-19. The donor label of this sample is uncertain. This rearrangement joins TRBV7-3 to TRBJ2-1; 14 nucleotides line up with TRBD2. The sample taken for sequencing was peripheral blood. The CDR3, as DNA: TGTGCCAGCAGCCTCTCCGGGACTAGCGGGAGTAAGCAGTTCTTC. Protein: CASSLSGTSGSKQFF. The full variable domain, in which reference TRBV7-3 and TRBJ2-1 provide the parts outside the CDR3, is GAGVSQTPSNKVTEKGKYVELRCDPISGHTALYWYRQSLGQGPEFLIYFQGTGAADDSGLPNDRFFAVRPEGSVSTLKIQRTERGDSAVYLCASSLSGTSGSKQFFGPGTRLTVL.